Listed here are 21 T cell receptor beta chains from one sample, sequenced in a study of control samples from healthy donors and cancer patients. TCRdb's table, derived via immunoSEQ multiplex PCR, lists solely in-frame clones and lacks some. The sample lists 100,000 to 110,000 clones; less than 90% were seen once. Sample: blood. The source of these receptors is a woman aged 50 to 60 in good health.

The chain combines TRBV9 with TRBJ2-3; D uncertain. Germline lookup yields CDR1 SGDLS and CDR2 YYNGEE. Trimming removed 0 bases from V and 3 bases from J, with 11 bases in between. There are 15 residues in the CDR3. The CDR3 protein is CASSVDLYGTDTQYF. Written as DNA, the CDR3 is TGTGCCAGCAGCGTAGACTTGTATGGGACAGATACGCAGTATTTT.

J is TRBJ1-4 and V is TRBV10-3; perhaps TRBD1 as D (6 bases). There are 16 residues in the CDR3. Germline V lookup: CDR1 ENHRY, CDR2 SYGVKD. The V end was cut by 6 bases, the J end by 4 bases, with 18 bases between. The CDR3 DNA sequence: TGTGCCATCAGCGCGAATACCGGGACAAGTAATGAAAAACTGTTTTTT. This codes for CAISANTGTSNEKLFF.

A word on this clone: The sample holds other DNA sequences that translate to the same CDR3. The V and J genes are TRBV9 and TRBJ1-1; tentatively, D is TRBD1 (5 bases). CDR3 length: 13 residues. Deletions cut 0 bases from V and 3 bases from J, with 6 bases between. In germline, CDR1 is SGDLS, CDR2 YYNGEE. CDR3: CASSVGGDTEAFF. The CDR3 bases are TGTGCCAGCAGCGTAGGGGGGGACACTGAAGCTTTCTTT.

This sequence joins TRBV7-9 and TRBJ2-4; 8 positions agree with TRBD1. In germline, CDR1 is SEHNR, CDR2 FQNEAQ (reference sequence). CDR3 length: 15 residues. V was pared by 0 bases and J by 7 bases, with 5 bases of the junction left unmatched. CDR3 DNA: TGTGCCAGCAGCTTAGCGGGACAGGAAGGGAACATTCAGTACTTC. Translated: CASSLAGQEGNIQYF.

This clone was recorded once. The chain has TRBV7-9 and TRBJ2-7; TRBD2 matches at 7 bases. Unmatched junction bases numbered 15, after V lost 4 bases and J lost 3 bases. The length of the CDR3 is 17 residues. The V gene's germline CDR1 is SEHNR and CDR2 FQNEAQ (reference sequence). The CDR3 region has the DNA TGTGCCAGCAGCTCGACTCGGGAGCGCGGGAGAGGCTACGAGCAGTACTTC. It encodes CASSSTRERGRGYEQYF.

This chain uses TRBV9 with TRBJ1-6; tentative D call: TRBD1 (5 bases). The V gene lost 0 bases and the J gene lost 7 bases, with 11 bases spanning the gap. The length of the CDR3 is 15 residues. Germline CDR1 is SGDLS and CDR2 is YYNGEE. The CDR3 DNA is TGTGCCAGCAGCGTAGCCGACAGACGGAATTCACCCCTCCACTTT. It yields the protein CASSVADRRNSPLHF.

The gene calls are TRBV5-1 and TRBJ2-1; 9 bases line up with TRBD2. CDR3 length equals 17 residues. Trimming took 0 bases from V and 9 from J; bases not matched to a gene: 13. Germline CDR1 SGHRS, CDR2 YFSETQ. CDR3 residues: CASSLGQAGGPMGEQFF. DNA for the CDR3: TGCGCCAGCAGCTTGGGTCAGGCGGGAGGGCCGATGGGTGAGCAGTTCTTC. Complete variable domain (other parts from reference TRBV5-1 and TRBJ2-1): KAGVTQTPRYLIKTRGQQVTLSCSPISGHRSVSWYQQTPGQGLQFLFEYFSETQRNKGNFPGRFSGRQFSNSRSEMNVSTLELGDSALYLCASSLGQAGGPMGEQFFGPGTRLTVL.

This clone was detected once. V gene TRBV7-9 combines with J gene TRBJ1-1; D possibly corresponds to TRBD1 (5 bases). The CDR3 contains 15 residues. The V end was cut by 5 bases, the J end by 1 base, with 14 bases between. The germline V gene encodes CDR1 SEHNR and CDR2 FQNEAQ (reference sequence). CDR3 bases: TGTGCCAGCAGCCTCAGCCTTGGGGCGAACACTGAAGCTTTCTTT. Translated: CASSLSLGANTEAFF.

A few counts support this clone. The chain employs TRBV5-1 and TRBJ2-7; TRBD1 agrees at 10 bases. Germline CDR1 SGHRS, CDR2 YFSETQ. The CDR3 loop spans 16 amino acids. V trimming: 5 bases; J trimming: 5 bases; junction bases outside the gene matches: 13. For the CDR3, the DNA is TGCGCCAGCAGGCTTGGTGAGGGACAGGGGTTCAACGAGCAGTACTTC. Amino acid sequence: CASRLGEGQGFNEQYF.

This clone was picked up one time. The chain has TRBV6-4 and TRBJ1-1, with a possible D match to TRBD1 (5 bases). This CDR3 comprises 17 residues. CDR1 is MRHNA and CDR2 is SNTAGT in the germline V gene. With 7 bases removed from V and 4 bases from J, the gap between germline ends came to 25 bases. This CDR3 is CASNQPLMQGDSTEAFF. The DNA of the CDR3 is TGTGCCAGCAACCAACCGTTGATGCAGGGAGACAGCACTGAAGCTTTCTTT.

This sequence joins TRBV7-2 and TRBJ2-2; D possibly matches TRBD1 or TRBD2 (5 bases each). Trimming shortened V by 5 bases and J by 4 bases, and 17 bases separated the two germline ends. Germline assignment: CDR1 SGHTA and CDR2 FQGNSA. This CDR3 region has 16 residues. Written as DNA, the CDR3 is TGTGCCAGCAGCCCAGCCCCGGGGCGAAGCACCGGGGAGCTGTTTTTT. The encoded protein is CASSPAPGRSTGELFF.

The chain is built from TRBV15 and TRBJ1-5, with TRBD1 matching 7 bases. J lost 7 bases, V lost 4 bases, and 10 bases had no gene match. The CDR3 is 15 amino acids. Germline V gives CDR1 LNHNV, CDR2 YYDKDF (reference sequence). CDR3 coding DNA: TGTGCCACCAGCACGACAGGGTCGGGACGCCAGCCCCAGCATTTT. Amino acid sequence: CATSTTGSGRQPQHF.

This CDR3 reads CAFTSSYNEQFF. In DNA, the CDR3 is TGTGCCTTTACGAGCTCCTACAATGAGCAGTTCTTC. The chain is built from TRBV30 and TRBJ2-1; no clear D. The CDR3 has 12 residues. Looked up from germline, CDR1 is GTSNPN and CDR2 is SVGIG (reference sequence). V was pared by 7 bases and J by 0 bases, with 7 bases between.

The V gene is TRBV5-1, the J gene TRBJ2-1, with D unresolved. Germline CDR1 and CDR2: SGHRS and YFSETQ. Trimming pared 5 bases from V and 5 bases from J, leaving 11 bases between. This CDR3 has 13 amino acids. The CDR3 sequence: CASSSGRHNEQFF. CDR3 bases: TGCGCCAGCAGTTCAGGACGGCACAATGAGCAGTTCTTC.

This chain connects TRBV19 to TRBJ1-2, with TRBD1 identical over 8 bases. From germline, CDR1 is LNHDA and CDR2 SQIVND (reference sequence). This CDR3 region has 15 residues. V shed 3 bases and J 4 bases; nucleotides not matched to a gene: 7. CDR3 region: CASSIPDRGAYGYTF. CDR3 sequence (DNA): TGTGCCAGTAGTATCCCCGACAGGGGCGCCTATGGCTACACCTTC.

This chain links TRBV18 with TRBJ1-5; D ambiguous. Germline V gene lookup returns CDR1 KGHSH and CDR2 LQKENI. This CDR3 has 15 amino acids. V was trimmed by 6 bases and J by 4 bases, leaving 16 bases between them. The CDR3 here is CASSAGSLGNQPQHF. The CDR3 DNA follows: TGTGCCAGCTCGGCGGGGTCCCTCGGGAATCAGCCCCAGCATTTT.

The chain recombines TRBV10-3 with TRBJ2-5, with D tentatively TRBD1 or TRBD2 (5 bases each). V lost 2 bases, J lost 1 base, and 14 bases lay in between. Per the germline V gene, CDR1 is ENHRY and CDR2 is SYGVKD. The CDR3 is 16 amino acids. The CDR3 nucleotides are TGTGCCATCAGTGAGGGGGGAATTAGAGCCCAAGAGACCCAGTACTTC. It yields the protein CAISEGGIRAQETQYF.

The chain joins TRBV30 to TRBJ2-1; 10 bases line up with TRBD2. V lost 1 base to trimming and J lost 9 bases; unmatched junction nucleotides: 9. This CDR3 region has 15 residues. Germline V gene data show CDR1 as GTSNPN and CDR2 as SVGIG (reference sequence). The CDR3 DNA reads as TGTGCCTGGAGTGCTTTAAAAAGCGGGAGGGGTGAGCAGTTCTTC. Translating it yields CAWSALKSGRGEQFF.

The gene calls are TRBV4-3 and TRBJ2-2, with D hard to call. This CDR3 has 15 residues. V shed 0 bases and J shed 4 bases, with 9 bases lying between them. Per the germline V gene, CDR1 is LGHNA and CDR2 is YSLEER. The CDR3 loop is CASSQDPTGTGELFF. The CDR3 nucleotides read TGCGCCAGCAGCCAAGATCCTACTGGCACCGGGGAGCTGTTTTTT.

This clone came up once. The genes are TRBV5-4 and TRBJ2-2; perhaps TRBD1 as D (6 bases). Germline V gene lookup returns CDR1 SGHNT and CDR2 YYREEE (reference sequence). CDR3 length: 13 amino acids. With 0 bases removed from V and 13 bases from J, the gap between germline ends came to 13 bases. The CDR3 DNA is TGTGCCAGCAGCTTGGGACAGGCCGCCGGGCTGTTTTTT. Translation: CASSLGQAAGLFF.

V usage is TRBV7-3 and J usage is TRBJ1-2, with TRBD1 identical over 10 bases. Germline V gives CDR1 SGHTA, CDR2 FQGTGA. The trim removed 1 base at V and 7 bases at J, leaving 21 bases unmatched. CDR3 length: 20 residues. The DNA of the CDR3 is TGTGCCAGCAGCTTAAACCTTGCTTCGGGACAGGGGCTTATGGGCGGTGGCTACACCTTC. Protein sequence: CASSLNLASGQGLMGGGYTF.